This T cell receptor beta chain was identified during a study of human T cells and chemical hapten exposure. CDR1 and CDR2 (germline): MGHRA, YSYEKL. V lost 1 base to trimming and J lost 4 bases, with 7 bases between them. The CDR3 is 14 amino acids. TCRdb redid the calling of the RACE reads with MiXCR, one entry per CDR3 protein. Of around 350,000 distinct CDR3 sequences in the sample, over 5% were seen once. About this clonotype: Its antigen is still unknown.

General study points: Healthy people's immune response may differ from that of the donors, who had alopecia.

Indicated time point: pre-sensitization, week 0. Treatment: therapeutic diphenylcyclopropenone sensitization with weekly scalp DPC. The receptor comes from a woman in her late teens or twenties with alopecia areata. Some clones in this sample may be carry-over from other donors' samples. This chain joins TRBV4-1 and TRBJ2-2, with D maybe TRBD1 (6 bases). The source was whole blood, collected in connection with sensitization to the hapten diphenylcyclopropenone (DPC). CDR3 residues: CASSQAGATGELFF. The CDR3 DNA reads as TGCGCCAGCAGCCAAGCAGGGGCCACCGGGGAGCTGTTTTTT.